Listed below are T cell receptor beta chains from one sample, sequenced in a study of T cell repertoires in cytomegalovirus infection. Their recognized antigens are unknown. TCRdb called the reads again in MiXCR, with one record for every CDR3 protein. The sample holds 650,000 to 900,000 distinct CDR3 sequences, roughly 28% seen once. The specimen was cultured CD8+ T cells from PBMCs, collected from culture after CMV antigen stimulation. The receptor source for this set is a human donor in good health (CMV status not recorded). Some clones in this sample may be carry-over from other donors' samples. Each CDR3 is given with its conserved first and last residue. A D gene is named only where the DNA matches it firmly. A row's size may be missing; if present it is once, few, many or a size class.

J: TRBJ1-4; D: TRBD1; V: TRBV6-2/TRBV6-3; size: few; DNA: TGTGCCAGCACCGACCGACAGGGCATTAATGAAAAACTGTTTTTT; CDR3: CASTDRQGINEKLFF
J: TRBJ1-2; D: -; V: TRBV6-6; size: -; DNA: TGTGCCAGCAGTTACTCGTCGACCGTCGCGAACTATGGCTACACCTTC; CDR3: CASSYSSTVANYGYTF
J: TRBJ2-2; D: -; V: TRBV29-1; size: -; DNA: TGCAGCGTAACCCCGGGCCTTTCGAACACCGGGGAGCTGTTTTTT; CDR3: CSVTPGLSNTGELFF
J: TRBJ2-1; D: TRBD2; V: TRBV11-2; size: -; DNA: TGTGCCAGCAGCTTAAAGCTAGCGGGGGGACGGGTGAATGAGCAGTTCTTC; CDR3: CASSLKLAGGRVNEQFF
J: TRBJ2-2; D: -; V: TRBV7-9; size: -; DNA: TGTGCCAGCAGCTCCCCGGAACAGGGCGGCACCGGGGAGCTGTTTTTT; CDR3: CASSSPEQGGTGELFF
J: TRBJ2-2; D: TRBD2; V: TRBV12-3/TRBV12-4; size: few; DNA: TGTGCCAGCAGTTACGGCGGGGGTCGGGAGCTGTTTTTT; CDR3: CASSYGGGRELFF
J: TRBJ1-3; D: TRBD1; V: TRBV4-1; size: few; DNA: TGCGCCAGCAGCGGGACAGGGAATGGGTTCTCTGGAAACACCATATATTTT; CDR3: CASSGTGNGFSGNTIYF
J: TRBJ2-2; D: -; V: TRBV10-3; size: -; DNA: TGTGCCATCAGTGAAGACAACACCGGGGAGCTGTTTTTT; CDR3: CAISEDNTGELFF
J: TRBJ1-2; D: -; V: TRBV4-1; size: -; DNA: TGCGCCAGCAGCCAAGATTCAGACAGATCCTATGGCTACACCTTC; CDR3: CASSQDSDRSYGYTF
J: TRBJ2-7; D: TRBD2; V: TRBV7-9; size: -; DNA: TGTGCCAGCAGCCCCCAGACTAGCCCTCGCTACGAGCAGTACTTC; CDR3: CASSPQTSPRYEQYF
J: TRBJ2-3; D: TRBD2; V: TRBV6-5; size: few; DNA: TGTGCCAGCGGGCGGGGGGGCTCGGGAGATACGCAGTATTTT; CDR3: CASGRGGSGDTQYF
J: TRBJ1-5; D: TRBD1; V: TRBV2; size: -; DNA: TGTGCCAGCAGCCTACAGGGGATCCTATTCAATCAGCCCCAGCATTTT; CDR3: CASSLQGILFNQPQHF
J: TRBJ1-2; D: -; V: TRBV6-2/TRBV6-3; size: -; DNA: TGTGCCAGCAGTTTTTTACACAACCCTAACTATGGCTACACCTTC; CDR3: CASSFLHNPNYGYTF
J: TRBJ2-1; D: -; V: TRBV24-1; size: few; DNA: TGTGCCACCAGTCTGTACTCCTACAATGAGCAGTTCTTC; CDR3: CATSLYSYNEQFF
J: TRBJ2-2; D: TRBD1; V: TRBV5-3; size: few; DNA: TGTGCCAGAAGCTTCAGGGGGCTGGGGAACACCGGGGAGCTGTTTTTT; CDR3: CARSFRGLGNTGELFF
J: TRBJ2-1; D: TRBD2; V: TRBV6-2/TRBV6-3; size: -; DNA: TGTGCCAGCAGTGTACTAGCGCTCAATGAGCAGTTCTTC; CDR3: CASSVLALNEQFF
J: TRBJ2-5; D: -; V: TRBV5-4; size: -; DNA: TGTGCCAGCAGAACGCCCGGCCCCCAAGAGACCCAGTACTTC; CDR3: CASRTPGPQETQYF
J: TRBJ2-2; D: -; V: TRBV9; size: -; DNA: TGTGCCAGCAGCGTAGTGGGATCCGCGAACACCGGGGAGCTGTTTTTT; CDR3: CASSVVGSANTGELFF
J: TRBJ2-1; D: -; V: TRBV20-1; size: -; DNA: TGCAGTTTCGCGGACCCCCAAGGGTATGAGCAGTTCTTC; CDR3: CSFADPQGYEQFF
J: TRBJ2-7; D: -; V: TRBV25-1; size: -; DNA: TGTGCCAGCAGTGATCCACGATTTGGTACTAGCTACGAGCAGTACTTC; CDR3: CASSDPRFGTSYEQYF
J: TRBJ1-2; D: -; V: TRBV5-1; size: -; DNA: TGCGCCAGCAGCCTAGGACGGATTGGGTATGGCTACACCTTC; CDR3: CASSLGRIGYGYTF
J: TRBJ2-5; D: TRBD2; V: TRBV27; size: -; DNA: TGTGCCAGCAGTTTAGACACTAGCGGCGGCGTGGAGACCCAGTACTTC; CDR3: CASSLDTSGGVETQYF
J: TRBJ1-1; D: -; V: TRBV27; size: -; DNA: TGTGCCAGCAGACACCTTGGGGGGAACACTGAAGCTTTCTTT; CDR3: CASRHLGGNTEAFF
J: TRBJ2-1; D: TRBD2; V: TRBV9; size: -; DNA: TGTGCCAGCAGCGGCACTAGCGGGGGGCACTCCTACAATGAGCAGTTCTTC; CDR3: CASSGTSGGHSYNEQFF
J: TRBJ2-5; D: -; V: TRBV10-3; size: -; DNA: TGTGCCATCAGTGAGGGCCAAGAGACCCAGTACTTC; CDR3: CAISEGQETQYF
J: TRBJ2-1; D: -; V: TRBV15; size: -; DNA: TGTGCCACCAGCAGAGAGGACAGTCCTATTTACAATGAGCAGTTCTTC; CDR3: CATSREDSPIYNEQFF
J: TRBJ2-1; D: TRBD2; V: TRBV3-1; size: -; DNA: TGTGCCAGCAGCCATCAGCGGGGGGGGTACATTGAGCAGTTCTTC; CDR3: CASSHQRGGYIEQFF
J: TRBJ1-1; D: TRBD1; V: TRBV6-4; size: -; DNA: TGTGCCAGCAGTGACGGACAGGGGGCAGGGAACACTGAAGCTTTCTTT; CDR3: CASSDGQGAGNTEAFF
J: TRBJ2-3; D: -; V: TRBV27; size: many; DNA: TGTGCCAGCAGCTTGTTACGGACAGATACGCAGTATTTT; CDR3: CASSLLRTDTQYF
J: TRBJ2-1; D: TRBD2; V: TRBV29-1; size: -; DNA: TGCAGCGTTGAGCCTAGCGGGGGATACAATGAGCAGTTCTTC; CDR3: CSVEPSGGYNEQFF
J: TRBJ2-3; D: -; V: TRBV7-9; size: many; DNA: TGTGCCAGCAGCCCACCGCCCTCGGGGGCAGATACGCAGTATTTT; CDR3: CASSPPPSGADTQYF
J: TRBJ1-2; D: TRBD1; V: TRBV6-5; size: many; DNA: TGTGCCAGCAGTTACCCAGGGGGCAACCGCCGGTATGGCTACACCTTC; CDR3: CASSYPGGNRRYGYTF
J: TRBJ2-5; D: -; V: TRBV7-6; size: -; DNA: TGTGCCAGCAGCCCCCCCAGCCGGGGGGCCGGGACCCAGTACTTC; CDR3: CASSPPSRGAGTQYF
J: TRBJ2-1; D: -; V: TRBV5-8; size: -; DNA: TGTGCCAGCAGTTTTACAGGGCCCTACTACAATGAGCAGTTCTTC; CDR3: CASSFTGPYYNEQFF
J: TRBJ1-2; D: TRBD1; V: TRBV15; size: -; DNA: TGTGCCACCAGCAGTGAGTGGGACAGAAACTATGGCTACACCTTC; CDR3: CATSSEWDRNYGYTF
J: TRBJ1-2; D: -; V: TRBV20-1; size: -; DNA: TGCAGTGCTAGAACGGACGGCGGGGGTCCTAACTATGGCTACACCTTC; CDR3: CSARTDGGGPNYGYTF
J: TRBJ2-7; D: TRBD1; V: TRBV4-2; size: -; DNA: TGTGCCAGCAGCCCCTACTCGGACAGGAAGGGCTACGAGCAGTACTTC; CDR3: CASSPYSDRKGYEQYF
J: TRBJ2-7; D: -; V: TRBV7-9; size: many; DNA: TGTGCCAGCAGCCCAGCCGGAGTGAGGGTAAACGAGCAGTACTTC; CDR3: CASSPAGVRVNEQYF
J: TRBJ2-1; D: -; V: TRBV7-9; size: -; DNA: TGTGCCAGCAGCTTAGTTGGCAGACCTCTGACACACACGTCCAATGAGCAGTTCTTC; CDR3: CASSLVGRPLTHTSNEQFF
J: TRBJ1-2; D: TRBD1; V: TRBV7-2; size: many; DNA: TGTGCCAGCAGCGAATGGAGGGGGCCTAACTATGGCTACACCTTC; CDR3: CASSEWRGPNYGYTF
J: TRBJ2-6; D: -; V: TRBV19; size: few; DNA: TGTGCCAGCGCCCACGGGGGGCTCGGGGCCAACGTCCTGACTTTC; CDR3: CASAHGGLGANVLTF
J: TRBJ2-3; D: TRBD2; V: TRBV7-2; size: -; DNA: TGTGCCAGCAGCACGTCAGCGGGGGCCCTCACAGATACGCAGTATTTT; CDR3: CASSTSAGALTDTQYF
J: TRBJ2-3; D: -; V: TRBV7-1; size: once; DNA: TGTGCCAGCAGCTCCGGGACGAGGAGGGCAGATACGCAGTATTTT; CDR3: CASSSGTRRADTQYF